The present TCR beta chain was sequenced within a study of blood T cell repertoires in COVID-19. Produced via immunoSEQ multiplex PCR; TCRdb's table is partial and in-frame only. This repertoire shows approximately 100,000 clones, around 66% found once; its top ten account for less than 6.5%. The sequence was collected from a man older than 75 with acute or convalescent COVID-19. Sequencing was done on a sample of peripheral blood.

CDR3 sequence (DNA): TGTGCCAGCAGCTTGGGCAGGATCACAGATACGCAGTATTTT. This encodes CASSLGRITDTQYF. The rearrangement uses TRBV5-6 and TRBJ2-3, with D unclear. The V end was cut by 0 bases, the J end by 2 bases, with 7 bases between. The CDR3 contains 14 residues. Germline V gene lookup returns CDR1 SGHDT and CDR2 YYEEEE. Looking up the rest from reference TRBV5-6 and TRBJ2-3 gives the full variable domain: DAGVTQSPTHLIKTRGQQVTLRCSPKSGHDTVSWYQQALGQGPQFIFQYYEEEERQRGNFPDRFSGHQFPNYSSELNVNALLLGDSALYLCASSLGRITDTQYFGPGTRLTVL.